Listed here are 26 T cell receptor beta chains from one sample, sequenced in a study of cytomegalovirus exposure and HLA in healthy donors. Some clones are missing from TCRdb's copy, which holds only in-frame ones; the method was immunoSEQ multiplex PCR. Of a few hundred thousand clones listed, roughly 86% are singletons. Sequenced: PBMCs. These receptors all come from a man younger than 40 in good health and CMV-seronegative.

The chain uses TRBV25-1 and TRBJ2-3, with 13 bases lining up with TRBD2. CDR1 is MGHDK and CDR2 is SYGVNS in the germline V gene. The length of the CDR3 is 17 residues. The V segment lost 1 base and the J segment 5 bases; nucleotides outside the gene matches: 6. The CDR3 protein is CASSELTSGGSRDTQYF. CDR3 nucleotide sequence: TGTGCCAGCAGTGAATTGACTAGCGGGGGGTCCAGAGATACGCAGTATTTT.

In DNA form, the CDR3 reads TGTGCCATCAGTGAAATAGGCGGGACAGGGTCCTACGAGCAGTACTTC. Translated: CAISEIGGTGSYEQYF. The chain carries TRBV10-3 and TRBJ2-7; 9 nucleotides agree with TRBD1. This CDR3 spans 16 amino acids. CDR1 ENHRY and CDR2 SYGVKD come from the germline V gene. The V and J ends lost 3 bases and 1 base, in that order; junction bases with no gene match: 7.

J is TRBJ1-3 and V is TRBV7-9; a possible D gene is TRBD1 (6 bases). CDR3 length: 15 residues. V lost 2 bases and J 4 bases, leaving 12 bases between the germline ends. The germline V gene has CDR1 SEHNR and CDR2 FQNEAQ (reference sequence). CDR3 coding DNA: TGTGCCAGCAGCTTATGGGGGCTAGTAGGAAACACCATATATTTT. It translates to CASSLWGLVGNTIYF.

The chain couples TRBV6-1 to TRBJ1-6; 7 bases line up with TRBD1. V lost 6 bases and J lost 3; bases outside the gene matches: 5. This CDR3 is 15 amino acids long. CDR1 is MNHNS, CDR2 SASEGT, per germline. CDR3 DNA: TGTGCCAGCAGGGGGACAGCCGGCTATAATTCACCCCTCCACTTT. Translating gives CASRGTAGYNSPLHF.

The J gene is TRBJ2-2, the V gene TRBV19, with 10 bases fitting TRBD2. J gave up 4 bases and V 8 bases, and 4 bases lay outside the gene matches. Germline values: CDR1 LNHDA, CDR2 SQIVND (reference sequence). The length of the CDR3 is 14 residues. This chain's CDR3 is CASSSGGRTGELFF. For the CDR3, the DNA is TGTGCCAGTTCTAGCGGGGGTCGCACCGGGGAGCTGTTTTTT. Filled out from reference TRBV19 and TRBJ2-2, the complete variable domain reads DGGITQSPKYLFRKEGQNVTLSCEQNLNHDAMYWYRQDPGQGLRLIYYSQIVNDFQKGDIAEGYSVSREKKESFPLTVTSAQKNPTAFYLCASSSGGRTGELFFGEGSRLTVL.

The chain joins TRBV7-6 to TRBJ2-2; 11 bases map to TRBD2. With 3 bases clipped from V and 2 bases from J, the junction kept 5 bases outside the gene matches. CDR1 is SGHVS and CDR2 is FNYEAQ in the germline V gene. The CDR3 has 17 residues. The CDR3: CASSLSGTSGNTGELFF. CDR3 in DNA: TGTGCCAGCAGCTTGTCCGGGACTAGCGGCAACACCGGGGAGCTGTTTTTT. Filled out from reference TRBV7-6 and TRBJ2-2, the complete variable domain reads GAGVSQSPRYKVTKRGQDVALRCDPISGHVSLYWYRQALGQGPEFLTYFNYEAQQDKSGLPNDRFSAERPEGSISTLTIQRTEQRDSAMYRCASSLSGTSGNTGELFFGEGSRLTVL.

CDR3 residues: CASRKQGRGTDTQYF. In DNA, the CDR3 is TGTGCCAGCAGAAAACAGGGTAGGGGCACAGATACGCAGTATTTT. This rearrangement joins TRBV6-5 to TRBJ2-3, with D perhaps matching TRBD1 (6 bases). V was pared by 6 bases and J by 1 base, with 14 bases between. This CDR3 spans 15 amino acids. The germline CDR1 and CDR2 sequences are MNHEY and SVGAGI.

V and J are TRBV6-6 and TRBJ1-1, with 9 bases that match TRBD1. Per the germline V gene, CDR1 is MNHNY and CDR2 is SVGAGI (reference sequence). CDR3 length: 15 residues. The J segment lost 1 base and the V segment lost 4 bases, leaving 4 bases of the junction unmatched. The CDR3 reads CASSSDRGANTEAFF. The CDR3 DNA follows: TGTGCCAGCAGTTCCGACAGGGGGGCGAACACTGAAGCTTTCTTT.

The DNA for the CDR3 is TGTGCCAGCAGCGTAGTCCCAGGGGATGAAGCTTTCTTT. Amino acid sequence: CASSVVPGDEAFF. The rearrangement uses TRBV9 and TRBJ1-1, with D possibly TRBD1 on 6 matching bases. V was clipped by 0 bases and J by 7 bases, with 10 bases between them. From germline, CDR1 is SGDLS and CDR2 YYNGEE. This CDR3 is built from 13 residues.

The gene calls are TRBV27 and TRBJ1-4; a weak D match, TRBD1 (5 bases). The CDR3 loop spans 13 amino acids. V dropped 4 bases and J dropped 7 bases, with 10 bases sitting between them. The germline CDR1 and CDR2 sequences are MNHEY and SMNVEV (reference sequence). CDR3 nucleotides: TGTGCCAGCAGTTGGTCAGGGCGTGAAAAACTGTTTTTT. Protein product: CASSWSGREKLFF. The full variable domain, with the rest looked up from reference TRBV27 and TRBJ1-4, is EAQVTQNPRYLITVTGKKLTVTCSQNMNHEYMSWYRQDPGLGLRQIYYSMNVEVTDKGDVPEGYKVSRKEKRNFPLILESPSPNQTSLYFCASSWSGREKLFFGSGTQLSVL.

The V call is TRBV5-5, the J call TRBJ1-2; D is perhaps TRBD1 (5 bases). The CDR3 extends over 14 amino acids. The V end lost 4 bases, the J end lost 4 bases, and 14 bases lay between the germline ends. Germline CDR1 is SGHKS and CDR2 is YYEKEE (reference sequence). The CDR3 is CASSLSGESYGYTF. CDR3 bases: TGTGCCAGCAGCCTATCGGGGGAAAGCTATGGCTACACCTTC.

This chain uses TRBV15 with TRBJ2-6; D unresolved. The CDR3 totals 14 residues. V lost 3 bases, J lost 1 base, and 4 bases lay in between. CDR1 and CDR2 (germline): LNHNV, YYDKDF (reference sequence). CDR3 sequence: CATSRRSGANVLTF. In DNA form, the CDR3 reads TGTGCCACCAGCAGGAGGTCTGGGGCCAACGTCCTGACTTTC.

The gene calls are TRBV27 and TRBJ1-1; the match to TRBD1 covers 10 bases. Germline V lookup: CDR1 MNHEY, CDR2 SMNVEV (reference sequence). The CDR3 extends over 14 amino acids. The junction had 5 bases not matched to a gene; V was cut back by 4 bases and J by 6 bases. CDR3 protein: CASSSGQGLSEAFF. The DNA of the CDR3 is TGTGCCAGCAGTTCGGGACAGGGGTTATCTGAAGCTTTCTTT.

This clone was detected only a few times. The chain combines TRBV27 with TRBJ2-7, with 10 positions matching TRBD1. Germline-derived CDR1 and CDR2 are MNHEY and SMNVEV (reference sequence). This CDR3 comprises 13 residues. V was clipped by 6 bases and J by 6 bases; unmatched bases: 5. The CDR3 DNA sequence: TGTGCCAGCAGCGACAGGGGGCCCTCCGAGCAGTACTTC. It translates to CASSDRGPSEQYF.

The chain links TRBV15 to TRBJ2-3; D perhaps matches TRBD2 (6 bases). The CDR3 length is 15 residues. Trimming shortened V by 5 bases and J by 2 bases, and 14 bases separated the two germline ends. Germline CDR1 reads LNHNV; CDR2 reads YYDKDF (reference sequence). CDR3 residues: CATSGRGTATDTQYF. The CDR3 DNA sequence: TGTGCCACCAGCGGGCGGGGCACAGCCACAGATACGCAGTATTTT.

The chain joins TRBV19 to TRBJ2-7; the match to TRBD2 covers 7 bases. Per germline, CDR1 LNHDA and CDR2 SQIVND (reference sequence). Losses at the gene ends were 8 bases for V and 4 bases for J; bases not matched to a gene: 2. The CDR3 is made up of 11 amino acids. CDR3 in amino acids: CASGGEYEQYF. The CDR3 nucleotides read TGTGCCAGTGGGGGGGAATACGAGCAGTACTTC.

V is TRBV7-8 and J is TRBJ2-4, with D uncertain. Trimming left V 1 base short and J 2 bases short, with 9 bases between. Germline values: CDR1 SGHVS, CDR2 FQNEAQ. The CDR3 has 15 amino acids. The CDR3 coding sequence is TGTGCCAGCAGCTTAGGATTGGAGACCAAAAACATTCAGTACTTC. This encodes CASSLGLETKNIQYF.

The J gene is TRBJ2-2, the V gene TRBV11-2, with D hard to call. Germline V gene data show CDR1 as SGHAT and CDR2 as FQNNGV. V dropped 5 bases and J dropped 9 bases, with 10 bases sitting between them. This CDR3 is 12 amino acids long. As DNA, the CDR3 is TGTGCCAGCAGCCAAATGTCTAGGGAGCTGTTTTTT. Translation gives CASSQMSRELFF.

V is TRBV2 and J is TRBJ2-2; TRBD2 is a possible D gene (5 bases). The CDR3 runs to 14 residues. CDR1 SNHLY and CDR2 FYNNEI come from the germline V gene. The germline V and J ends were trimmed by 6 bases and 5 bases, with 13 bases remaining between them. As DNA, the CDR3 is TGTGCCAGCAGCGACTATGAAGAAACCGGGGAGCTGTTTTTT. As protein: CASSDYEETGELFF. Complete variable domain (other parts from reference TRBV2 and TRBJ2-2): EPEVTQTPSHQVTQMGQEVILRCVPISNHLYFYWYRQILGQKVEFLVSFYNNEISEKSEIFDDQFSVERPDGSNFTLKIRSTKLEDSAMYFCASSDYEETGELFFGEGSRLTVL.

V and J are TRBV10-3 and TRBJ1-1; D gene uncertain. Germline CDR1 ENHRY, CDR2 SYGVKD. V was shortened by 4 bases and J by 0 bases, with 3 bases between the two germline ends. CDR3 length equals 12 residues. CDR3: CAISGLNTEAFF. In DNA, the CDR3 is TGTGCCATCAGTGGGCTGAACACTGAAGCTTTCTTT.

V usage is TRBV6-5 and J usage is TRBJ1-5; a possible D gene is TRBD1 (6 bases). The CDR3 covers 14 residues. Germline V gene sequence: CDR1 MNHEY, CDR2 SVGAGI. The V end was cut by 6 bases, the J end by 3 bases, with 12 bases between. The CDR3 region has the DNA TGTGCCAGCAGCCGGGGGGCAGACAATCAGCCCCAGCATTTT. Its protein product is CASSRGADNQPQHF.

The chain employs TRBV15 and TRBJ2-2; tentatively, D is TRBD1 (6 bases). Trimming left V 0 bases short and J 0 bases short, with 14 bases between. The CDR3 has 18 residues. From germline, CDR1 is LNHNV and CDR2 YYDKDF (reference sequence). The CDR3 region has the DNA TGTGCCACCAGCAGAGATCTGGGTGGGGGCACGAACACCGGGGAGCTGTTTTTT. Encoded protein: CATSRDLGGGTNTGELFF.

The rearrangement joins TRBV5-4 to TRBJ1-2; D gene ambiguous. CDR3 length equals 13 residues. Trimming cost V 0 bases and J 5 bases, with 8 bases left between them. Germline V gene data show CDR1 as SGHNT and CDR2 as YYREEE (reference sequence). CDR3 residues: CASSLAGNYGYTF. For the CDR3, the DNA is TGTGCCAGCAGCTTGGCGGGGAATTATGGCTACACCTTC.

The genes are TRBV5-5 and TRBJ2-3, with 7 bases lining up with TRBD1. The CDR3 consists of 17 residues. Germline CDR1 reads SGHKS; CDR2 reads YYEKEE (reference sequence). V lost 2 bases and J lost 6; bases outside the gene matches: 15. CDR3 bases: TGTGCCAGCAGCTTAGCCTCCTTTTCGGACAGGCTGGATACGCAGTATTTT. Residues: CASSLASFSDRLDTQYF.

This chain connects TRBV19 to TRBJ1-1; 8 bases map to TRBD1. Looked up from germline, CDR1 is LNHDA and CDR2 is SQIVND (reference sequence). The CDR3 spans 14 residues. V dropped 5 bases and J dropped 2; count of bases not matched to a gene: 4. The CDR3 DNA reads TGTGCCAGTAGTTGGGGACAGGATAACACTGAAGCTTTCTTT. Residues: CASSWGQDNTEAFF.

The chain is built from TRBV7-2 and TRBJ2-1, with TRBD2 matching over 10 bases. The germline V gene encodes CDR1 SGHTA and CDR2 FQGNSA. The V gene end was trimmed by 5 bases and the J gene end by 6 bases; junction bases not matched to a gene: 4. This CDR3 contains 14 residues. The CDR3 DNA reads as TGTGCCAGCAGCCCGGGACTAGCGACCAATGAGCAGTTCTTC. Encoded protein: CASSPGLATNEQFF.